This is a list of T cell receptor beta chains from one sample in a study of cytomegalovirus exposure and HLA in healthy donors. This table comes from immunoSEQ multiplex PCR, and its TCRdb copy is limited to in-frame clones, with some not included. This sample carries around 170,000 clones, more than 65% of them seen once, and the ten largest clones take 3.5% to 4%. The specimen was PBMCs. These receptors were collected from a man over 45 in good health and CMV-seronegative. Both conserved end residues are part of each CDR3. Fields, in order: clone size, D gene, V gene, J gene, CDR3 DNA, CDR3 protein. The D gene is left open where the match is weak. Clone size is stated in some rows and not others, as once, few, many or a class when expanded.

abundance: few; d_gene: TRBD1; v_gene: TRBV15; j_gene: TRBJ1-3; CDR3nt: TGTGCCACCAGCGTATTGGGACAGGGGGTACGAAACACCATATATTTT; CDR3aa: CATSVLGQGVRNTIYF
abundance: -; d_gene: -; v_gene: TRBV2; j_gene: TRBJ2-7; CDR3nt: TGTGCCAGCAGTGCCTACGAGCAGTACTTC; CDR3aa: CASSAYEQYF
abundance: -; d_gene: -; v_gene: TRBV13; j_gene: TRBJ2-5; CDR3nt: TGTGCCAGCAGCTTACGCGGCATCGAGACCCAGTACTTC; CDR3aa: CASSLRGIETQYF
abundance: -; d_gene: -; v_gene: TRBV29-1; j_gene: TRBJ2-1; CDR3nt: TGCAGCGTTTCGAATGAGCAGTTCTTC; CDR3aa: CSVSNEQFF
abundance: -; d_gene: TRBD1; v_gene: TRBV4-3; j_gene: TRBJ2-1; CDR3nt: TGCGCCAGCAGCCATTTAGGGGGCAGGGGTGACAATGAGCAGTTCTTC; CDR3aa: CASSHLGGRGDNEQFF
abundance: -; d_gene: -; v_gene: TRBV7-8; j_gene: TRBJ1-1; CDR3nt: TGTGCCAGCAGCTTCGGGGTGGACACTGAAGCTTTCTTT; CDR3aa: CASSFGVDTEAFF
abundance: -; d_gene: TRBD1; v_gene: TRBV9; j_gene: TRBJ1-2; CDR3nt: TGTGCCAGCAGCGTAGGTCCCAAGGGGGCTAGTTATGGCTACACCTTC; CDR3aa: CASSVGPKGASYGYTF
abundance: -; d_gene: TRBD1; v_gene: TRBV5-4; j_gene: TRBJ1-2; CDR3nt: TGTGCCAGCAGCCTACCGACAGGGCGGGGGGCGGAAGGCTACACCTTC; CDR3aa: CASSLPTGRGAEGYTF
abundance: -; d_gene: TRBD2; v_gene: TRBV5-1; j_gene: TRBJ2-7; CDR3nt: TGCGCCAGCAGCTTAGCCCCTCTAAGCGGGAGCTCCTACGAGCAGTACTTC; CDR3aa: CASSLAPLSGSSYEQYF
abundance: -; d_gene: -; v_gene: TRBV11-1; j_gene: TRBJ1-1; CDR3nt: TGTGCCAGCAGTCCCCCTGGGGGGAGCGTCACTGAAGCTTTCTTT; CDR3aa: CASSPPGGSVTEAFF
abundance: -; d_gene: -; v_gene: TRBV15; j_gene: TRBJ1-1; CDR3nt: TGTGCCACCAGCAGTGCGATGAACACTGAAGCTTTCTTT; CDR3aa: CATSSAMNTEAFF
abundance: -; d_gene: -; v_gene: TRBV13; j_gene: TRBJ1-1; CDR3nt: TGTGCCAGCAGCTTAGAGATGAGGTCTTTCTTT; CDR3aa: CASSLEMRSFF
abundance: -; d_gene: -; v_gene: TRBV25-1; j_gene: TRBJ2-5; CDR3nt: TGTGCCAGCGCTAAAGGGGCGGGGAGGGAGACCCAGTACTTC; CDR3aa: CASAKGAGRETQYF
abundance: -; d_gene: -; v_gene: TRBV28; j_gene: TRBJ2-7; CDR3nt: TGTGCCAGCAGAGGTCCGCGGGGGCCCGACTACGAGCAGTACTTC; CDR3aa: CASRGPRGPDYEQYF
abundance: -; d_gene: TRBD1; v_gene: TRBV9; j_gene: TRBJ2-7; CDR3nt: TGTGCCAGCAGCGTAGACGGGACAGGGTTCTACGAGCAGTACTTC; CDR3aa: CASSVDGTGFYEQYF
abundance: -; d_gene: TRBD2; v_gene: TRBV18; j_gene: TRBJ2-2; CDR3nt: TGTGCCAGCTCACCGAGGCTAGCGGGGAATGTCGGGGAGCTGTTTTTT; CDR3aa: CASSPRLAGNVGELFF